The 8 T cell receptor beta chains presented below share a single source sample, sequenced in a study of molecular identifiers for immune sequencing clone quantification. MiXCR was run by TCRdb on the PCR reads, yielding one entry per CDR3 protein. The repertoire includes around 460,000 distinct CDR3 sequences, approximately 25% of them detected once, and approximately 0.8% sits in the top ten. Specimen: naive CD8+ T cells from blood, with Jurkat cell RNA spiked in. The subset was: FACS-sorted CD8+CD4-CCR7+CD45RA+ naive T cells. The receptors were gathered from a human donor in good health. Some libraries in this study had Jurkat cell RNA spiked in.

In its sample, this clonotype was seen many times. The CDR3 coding sequence is TGTGCCAGCAGCCTCCCGGGAGCCTCCTACGAGCAGTACTTC. Protein sequence: CASSLPGASYEQYF. The V call is TRBV28, the J call TRBJ2-7; possible D gene TRBD2, 6 bases. Germline CDR1 reads MDHEN; CDR2 reads SYDVKM. The CDR3 loop spans 14 amino acids. V was clipped by 6 bases and J by 0 bases, with 12 bases between them.

This clonotype was picked up many times. The CDR3 spells CASSETGTGRLGTQYF. For the CDR3, the DNA is TGTGCCAGCAGCGAGACCGGGACAGGGCGGCTTGGGACCCAGTACTTC. This sequence joins TRBV5-6 and TRBJ2-5; 9 bases are a match to TRBD1. Germline V gene data show CDR1 as SGHDT and CDR2 as YYEEEE. V lost 4 bases and J lost 7; bases outside the gene matches: 14. There are 16 residues in the CDR3.

This clonotype has just a few counts. The chain combines TRBV27 with TRBJ2-7; 8 bases match TRBD1. V trimming: 4 bases; J trimming: 6 bases; junction bases outside the gene matches: 5. The CDR3 consists of 13 residues. CDR1 MNHEY and CDR2 SMNVEV come from the germline V gene (reference sequence). The DNA for the CDR3 is TGTGCCAGCAGTTCAACAGGGGGACGCGAGCAGTACTTC. This codes for CASSSTGGREQYF.

DNA for the CDR3: TGTGCCAGCAGTTACCAAACAGGGACAAATCAGCCCCAGCATTTT. Amino acids: CASSYQTGTNQPQHF. The rearrangement uses TRBV6-6 and TRBJ1-5; D might be TRBD1 (6 bases). V was clipped by 2 bases and J by 4 bases, with 12 bases between them. Germline loops: CDR1 MNHNY, CDR2 SVGAGI (reference sequence). The CDR3 length is 15 residues.

As regards this clonotype: A much bigger clone sits one base away, suggesting this may be a read error. V usage is TRBV30 and J usage is TRBJ1-1; D is perhaps TRBD1 (6 bases). With 0 bases removed from V and 5 bases from J, the gap between germline ends came to 13 bases. Looked up from germline, CDR1 is GTSNPN and CDR2 is SVGIG (reference sequence). CDR3 length: 14 residues. The DNA for the CDR3 is TGTGCCTGGAGTGTACACAGGGATCCAACTGAAGCTTTCTTT. It codes for CAWSVHRDPTEAFF.

This clonotype occurred many times. The V call is TRBV11-2, the J call TRBJ2-4; D tentatively reads TRBD1 or TRBD2 (6 bases each). Germline CDR1 is SGHAT and CDR2 is FQNNGV. V lost 5 bases and J 3 bases, leaving 20 bases between the germline ends. This CDR3 is built from 17 residues. The CDR3 region has the DNA TGTGCCAGCAGCCAGGGCCTGGACGGGGGCGGCAAAAACATTCAGTACTTC. This gives the protein CASSQGLDGGGKNIQYF. The full variable domain, completed using reference TRBV11-2 and TRBJ2-4, is EAGVAQSPRYKIIEKRQSVAFWCNPISGHATLYWYQQILGQGPKLLIQFQNNGVVDDSQLPKDRFSAERLKGVDSTLKIQPAKLEDSAVYLCASSQGLDGGGKNIQYFGAGTRLSVL.

This clonotype was seen a handful of times. The gene calls are TRBV7-9 and TRBJ1-4; D remains unclear. CDR3 length: 14 residues. Germline values: CDR1 SEHNR, CDR2 FQNEAQ (reference sequence). V shed 5 bases and J shed 2 bases, with 9 bases lying between them. CDR3 bases: TGTGCCAGCAGCCCCCGGGCGACTAATGAAAAACTGTTTTTT. It translates to CASSPRATNEKLFF.

This chain links TRBV13 with TRBJ1-2; D call uncertain. The CDR3 sequence is 13 residues long. CDR1 PRHDT and CDR2 FYEKMQ come from the germline V gene (reference sequence). V lost 2 bases, J lost 5 bases, and 9 bases lay in between. The CDR3 spells CASSLLRSYGYTF. The CDR3 nucleotides are TGTGCCAGCAGCTTATTACGCTCGTATGGCTACACCTTC.